Included here is one TCR beta chain sequence, with context. The entry originates in a study of OX40 agonist ivuxolimab in advanced cancers. CDR3 length: 15 amino acids. CDR1 is SGHTA and CDR2 is FQGTGA in the germline V gene. Trimming left V 6 bases short and J 6 bases short, with 18 bases between. Here immunoSEQ multiplex PCR was the method, and the copy in TCRdb shows in-frame clones only, minus some. The sample carries tens of thousands of clones, about 89% recorded once. The TCR sequence derives from an adult with an advanced solid tumor such as melanoma, head and neck, liver or kidney cancer. J is TRBJ2-1 and V is TRBV7-3; D is unresolved. The source material was CD4+ or CD8+ T cells sorted from blood, sampled in a trial of the OX40 agonist ivuxolimab. CDR3 sequence: CASSLGTVSLNEQFF. In DNA, the CDR3 is TGTGCCAGCAGTTTAGGCACAGTTAGCCTCAATGAGCAGTTCTTC.